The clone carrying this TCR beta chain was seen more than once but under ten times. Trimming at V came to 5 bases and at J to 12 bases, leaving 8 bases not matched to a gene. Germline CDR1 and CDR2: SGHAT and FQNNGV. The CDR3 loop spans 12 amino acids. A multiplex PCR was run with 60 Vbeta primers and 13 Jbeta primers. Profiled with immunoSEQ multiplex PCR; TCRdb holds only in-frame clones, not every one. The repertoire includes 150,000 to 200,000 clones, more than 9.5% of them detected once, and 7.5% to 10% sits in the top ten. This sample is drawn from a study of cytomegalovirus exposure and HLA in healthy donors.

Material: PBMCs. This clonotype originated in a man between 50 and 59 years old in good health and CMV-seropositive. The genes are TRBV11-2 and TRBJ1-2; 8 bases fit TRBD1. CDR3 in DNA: TGTGCCAGCAGCCCCGCAGGGGGCAGGGACACCTTC. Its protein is CASSPAGGRDTF.